This TCR beta chain was sequenced for a study of T cells after posttransplantation cyclophosphamide. TCRdb's copy holds only in-frame clones and misses some; the assay was immunoSEQ multiplex PCR. The data contain fewer than 25,000 clones, about 97% of them singletons. Turning to this clone: What it binds is not known.

Cells defined as naive were viable CD3+CD4+ or CD3+CD8+ and CCR7+CD45RA+CD45RO-CD95-CD27+CD28+. Study-wide points: Recipient CMV seropositivity and CMV reactivation strongly tracked TRB clonality.

The clonotype was recovered from a man in his fifties or sixties in good health, CMV-negative, and a related stem cell transplant donor. Material: naive CD4+ T cells sorted from PBMCs.

CDR3 sequence reads: CASSPVVGANGGETQYF. In nucleotides, the CDR3 is TGTGCCAGCTCACCTGTCGTTGGCGCCAATGGGGGGGAGACCCAGTACTTC. The chain employs TRBV18 and TRBJ2-5; D may be TRBD2 (6 bases). V lost 3 bases and J lost 5, with 22 bases in between. The germline V gene has CDR1 KGHSH and CDR2 LQKENI. The CDR3 runs to 17 residues.